This T cell receptor (beta chain) was captured in a study of T cell responses to AZD1222 COVID-19 vaccine. Points from the study as a whole: Among vaccine-associated CD4 TCRs, coverage spanned spike, with dominance at 160-218 and 743-854.

A word on this clone: Its antigen remains unidentified.

Germline loops: CDR1 MNHEY, CDR2 SVGEGT. Trimming removed 5 bases at V and 3 bases at J, with 8 bases between. This CDR3 comprises 12 residues. Measured with immunoSEQ multiplex PCR; TCRdb has only the in-frame clones, and not every one. The sample gives around 70,000 clones, roughly nine tenths of which show up once; around 1.2% is in the top ten. The TCR was taken from an adult who received the AZD1222 COVID-19 vaccine. The J gene is TRBJ2-7, the V gene TRBV6-2 or TRBV6-3; tentative D call: TRBD1 (6 bases). The sequenced sample was peripheral blood, obtained 28 days after the second AZD1222 dose. DNA of the CDR3: TGTGCCAGCAGTCGACAGGACTACGAGCAGTACTTC. Protein product: CASSRQDYEQYF.